A selection of T cell receptor beta chains follows, all from one sample in a study of shared clonotypes between healthy human individuals. Clones were read by immunoSEQ multiplex PCR, and TCRdb kept only the in-frame ones, dropping some. The sample lists hundreds of thousands of clones; about 96% were seen once. Input material: naive CD8+ T cells sorted from blood. The origin of the receptors is a man younger than 40 in good health. Each CDR3 is given with its conserved first and last residue. A D gene is named only where the DNA matches it firmly. The listing skips clone size in some rows; elsewhere it reads once, few, many or a size class.

-	TRBV9	TRBD1	TRBJ1-2	TGTGCCAGCAGCGGGGGACAGGGAAAAAACTATGGCTACACCTTC	CASSGGQGKNYGYTF
once	TRBV5-8	TRBD2	TRBJ2-3	TGTGCCAGCAGCCCGGGGACTAATACGCAGTATTTT	CASSPGTNTQYF
-	TRBV27	TRBD1	TRBJ1-1	TGTGCCAGCAGTCGACAGGGGGCGGGGATCACTGAAGCTTTCTTT	CASSRQGAGITEAFF
once	TRBV2	TRBD2	TRBJ2-7	TGTGCCATATCGGGGACTAATTACGAGCAGTACTTC	CAISGTNYEQYF
-	TRBV4-3	TRBD2	TRBJ2-7	TGCGCCAGCAGCCAATTTGTAGCGGGAGAATACGAGCAGTACTTC	CASSQFVAGEYEQYF
-	TRBV19	-	TRBJ2-2	TGTGCCAGTAGTATTTCTGTGGCCGGGGAGCTGTTTTTT	CASSISVAGELFF
-	TRBV14	TRBD1	TRBJ2-7	TGTGCCAGCAGCCAAACCGGACAGGCGTCCTCCTACGAGCAGTACTTC	CASSQTGQASSYEQYF
-	TRBV9	-	TRBJ1-1	TGTGCCAGCAGCCCCATTGGTGCAGGGGCCGATACTGAAGCTTTCTTT	CASSPIGAGADTEAFF
once	TRBV7-8	-	TRBJ2-1	TGTGCCAGCAGCTTACAGGCAAGGGATGAGCAGTTCTTC	CASSLQARDEQFF
-	TRBV4-2	-	TRBJ2-3	TGTGCCAGCAGCCAAGAGGCGGACAACACAGATACGCAGTATTTT	CASSQEADNTDTQYF
-	TRBV14	-	TRBJ2-2	TGTGCCAGCAGCCAAGGCGCAGGGGTAGTCACCGGGGAGCTGTTTTTT	CASSQGAGVVTGELFF
-	TRBV7-2	TRBD2	TRBJ2-7	TGTGCCAGCAGCTATAGCGGGAGGGCCTACGAGCAGTACTTC	CASSYSGRAYEQYF
-	TRBV6-5	-	TRBJ2-7	TGTGCCAGCAGTTACTCAAGCGGGCTAATCTACGAGCAGTACTTC	CASSYSSGLIYEQYF
-	TRBV13	TRBD1	TRBJ2-2	TGTGCCAGCAGCTTGACAGGGAAGAACACCGGGGAGCTGTTTTTT	CASSLTGKNTGELFF
-	TRBV27	-	TRBJ2-7	TGTGCCAGCAGTTTATCGCCAGGATACGAGCAGTACTTC	CASSLSPGYEQYF
-	TRBV4-3	TRBD2	TRBJ2-1	TGCGCCAGCAGCGAAAGCGGGAGCCAAGCGCACAATGAGCAGTTCTTC	CASSESGSQAHNEQFF
-	TRBV2	-	TRBJ2-7	TGTGCCAGCAGTCTAATTAGAGCGGAACTCTCGGGGCAGTACTTC	CASSLIRAELSGQYF
-	TRBV7-9	-	TRBJ2-2	TGTGCCAGCAGCTCTTCGACGGGCGGGGAGCTGTTTTTT	CASSSSTGGELFF
-	TRBV7-8	-	TRBJ2-1	TGTGCCAGCAGTCCTTGGGGGAATAGTCACAATGAGCAGTTCTTC	CASSPWGNSHNEQFF
-	TRBV6-1	TRBD1	TRBJ2-7	TGTGCCAGCAGGGAGGGGGACAGGGGTGTCTACGAGCAGTACTTC	CASREGDRGVYEQYF
-	TRBV29-1	-	TRBJ2-7	TGCAGCGTTGAGTTGACGTCAGACTCCTACGAGCAGTACTTC	CSVELTSDSYEQYF
-	TRBV7-9	-	TRBJ2-7	TGTGCCAGCAGCCCAGTCGGTGAAGGGGACCCCTACGAGCAGTACTTC	CASSPVGEGDPYEQYF
-	TRBV7-9	-	TRBJ2-1	TGTGCCAGCAGCTTAAGCCTTGACAATGAGCAGTTCTTC	CASSLSLDNEQFF
-	TRBV9	TRBD2	TRBJ2-3	TGTGCCAGCAGTCCACTAGCGGGTAGCACAGATACGCAGTATTTT	CASSPLAGSTDTQYF
-	TRBV30	TRBD2	TRBJ2-7	TGTGCCTGGAGTGACACTAGCGGGAGCGAGCAGTACTTC	CAWSDTSGSEQYF
-	TRBV27	TRBD1	TRBJ2-6	TGTGCCAGCGGACAGGGTGGGGCCAACGTCCTGACTTTC	CASGQGGANVLTF
-	TRBV7-6	-	TRBJ2-3	TGTGCCAGCAGCCCAGGGTTCGCCTACACAGATACGCAGTATTTT	CASSPGFAYTDTQYF
-	TRBV4-1	TRBD2	TRBJ2-7	TGCGCCAGCAGCCAAGAAGGTCCAGCGGGAGGTCGGAAGCAGTACTTC	CASSQEGPAGGRKQYF